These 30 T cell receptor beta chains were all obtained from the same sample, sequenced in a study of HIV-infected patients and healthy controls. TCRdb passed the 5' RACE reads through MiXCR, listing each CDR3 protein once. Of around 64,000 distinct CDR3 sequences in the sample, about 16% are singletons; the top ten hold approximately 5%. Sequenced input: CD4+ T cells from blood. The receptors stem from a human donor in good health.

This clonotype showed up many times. This chain's CDR3 is CASSSNHRGVGAQPQHF. The CDR3 DNA reads as TGTGCCAGCAGCTCTAACCACCGGGGGGTCGGGGCTCAGCCCCAGCATTTT. The genes are TRBV7-2 and TRBJ1-5, with D possibly matching TRBD1 (5 bases). CDR3 length: 17 residues. Trimming removed 4 bases from V and 6 bases from J, with 22 bases in between. Germline V gives CDR1 SGHTA, CDR2 FQGNSA.

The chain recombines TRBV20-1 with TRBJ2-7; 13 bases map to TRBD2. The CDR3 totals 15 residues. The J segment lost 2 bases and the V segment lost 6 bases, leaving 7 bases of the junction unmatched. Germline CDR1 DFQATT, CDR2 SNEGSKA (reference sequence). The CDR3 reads CSAKTSGRSAYEQYF. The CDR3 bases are TGCAGTGCAAAGACTAGCGGGAGGAGTGCCTACGAGCAGTACTTC.

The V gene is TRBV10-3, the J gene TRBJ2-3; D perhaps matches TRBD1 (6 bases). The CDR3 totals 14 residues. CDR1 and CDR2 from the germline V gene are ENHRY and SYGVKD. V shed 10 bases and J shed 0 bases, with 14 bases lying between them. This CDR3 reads CATRTETSTDTQYF. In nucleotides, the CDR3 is TGTGCCACAAGGACAGAAACTAGCACAGATACGCAGTATTTT.

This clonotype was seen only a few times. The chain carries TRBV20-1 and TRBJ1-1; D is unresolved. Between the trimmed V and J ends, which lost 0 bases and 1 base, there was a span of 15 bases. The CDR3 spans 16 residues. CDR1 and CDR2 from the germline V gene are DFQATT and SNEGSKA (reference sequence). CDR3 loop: CSARDPNRRPNTEAFF. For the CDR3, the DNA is TGCAGTGCTAGAGATCCGAACCGACGACCGAACACTGAAGCTTTCTTT.

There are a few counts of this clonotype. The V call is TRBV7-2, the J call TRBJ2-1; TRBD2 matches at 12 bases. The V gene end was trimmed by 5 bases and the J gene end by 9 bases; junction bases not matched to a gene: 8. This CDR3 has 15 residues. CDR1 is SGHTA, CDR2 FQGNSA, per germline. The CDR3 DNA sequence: TGTGCCAGCAGCCCCCGCCTAGCGGGAGGGCGTGAGCAGTTCTTC. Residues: CASSPRLAGGREQFF. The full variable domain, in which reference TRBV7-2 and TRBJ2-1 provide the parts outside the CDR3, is GAGVSQSPSNKVTEKGKDVELRCDPISGHTALYWYRQSLGQGLEFLIYFQGNSAPDKSGLPSDRFSAERTGGSVSTLTIQRTQQEDSAVYLCASSPRLAGGREQFFGPGTRLTVL.

CDR3 sequence: CASSPLISSGANVLTF. The DNA of the CDR3 is TGCGCCAGCAGCCCCCTCATAAGCTCTGGGGCCAACGTCCTGACTTTC. This rearrangement joins TRBV5-1 to TRBJ2-6; D not certain. The V and J ends lost 4 bases and 0 bases respectively, with 11 bases between them. The length of the CDR3 is 16 residues. Per germline, CDR1 SGHRS and CDR2 YFSETQ.

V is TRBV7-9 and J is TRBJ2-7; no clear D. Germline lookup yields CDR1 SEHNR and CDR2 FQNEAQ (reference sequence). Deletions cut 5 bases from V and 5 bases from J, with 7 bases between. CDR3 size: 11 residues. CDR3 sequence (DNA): TGTGCCAGCAGCCAAGCTAACGAGCAGTACTTC. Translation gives CASSQANEQYF.

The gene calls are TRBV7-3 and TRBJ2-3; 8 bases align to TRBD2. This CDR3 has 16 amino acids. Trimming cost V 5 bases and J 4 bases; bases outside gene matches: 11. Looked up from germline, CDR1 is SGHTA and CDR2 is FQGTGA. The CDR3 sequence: CASSPTGGEGADTQYF. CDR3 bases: TGTGCCAGCAGCCCAACGGGGGGGGAAGGTGCAGATACGCAGTATTTT.

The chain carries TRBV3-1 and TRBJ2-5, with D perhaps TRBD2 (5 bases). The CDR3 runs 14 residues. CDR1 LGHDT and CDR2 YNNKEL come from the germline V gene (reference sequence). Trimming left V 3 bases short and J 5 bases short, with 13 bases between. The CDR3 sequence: CASSHSGRGETQYF. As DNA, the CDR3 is TGTGCCAGCAGCCATTCTGGGCGAGGGGAGACCCAGTACTTC.

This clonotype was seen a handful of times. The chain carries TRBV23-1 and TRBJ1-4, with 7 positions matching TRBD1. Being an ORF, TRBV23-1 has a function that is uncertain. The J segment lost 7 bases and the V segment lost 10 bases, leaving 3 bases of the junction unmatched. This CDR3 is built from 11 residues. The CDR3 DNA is TGCGCCAACAACAGGGGTGAAAAACTGTTTTTT. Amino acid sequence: CANNRGEKLFF.

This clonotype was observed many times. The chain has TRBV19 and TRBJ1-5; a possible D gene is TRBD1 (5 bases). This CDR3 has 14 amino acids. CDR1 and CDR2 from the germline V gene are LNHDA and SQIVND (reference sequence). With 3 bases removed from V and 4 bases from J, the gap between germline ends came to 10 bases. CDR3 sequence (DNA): TGTGCCAGTAGTATTACGGGGACGAATCAGCCCCAGCATTTT. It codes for CASSITGTNQPQHF.

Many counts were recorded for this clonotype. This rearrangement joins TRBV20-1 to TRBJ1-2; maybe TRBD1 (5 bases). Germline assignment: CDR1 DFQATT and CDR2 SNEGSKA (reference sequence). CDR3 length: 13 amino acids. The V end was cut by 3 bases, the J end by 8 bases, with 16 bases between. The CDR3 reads CSARRDPRDGYTF. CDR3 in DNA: TGCAGTGCTAGGAGGGACCCTCGAGACGGCTACACCTTC.

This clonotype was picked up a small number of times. The CDR3 bases are TGTGCCAGCAGAAGCGGTTCAGGGGAAGAGACCCAGTACTTC. Its translation is CASRSGSGEETQYF. The rearrangement joins TRBV6-1 to TRBJ2-5; D may be TRBD1 (6 bases). From germline, CDR1 is MNHNS and CDR2 SASEGT. This CDR3 spans 14 amino acids. The germline V and J ends were trimmed by 6 bases and 3 bases, with 14 bases remaining between them.

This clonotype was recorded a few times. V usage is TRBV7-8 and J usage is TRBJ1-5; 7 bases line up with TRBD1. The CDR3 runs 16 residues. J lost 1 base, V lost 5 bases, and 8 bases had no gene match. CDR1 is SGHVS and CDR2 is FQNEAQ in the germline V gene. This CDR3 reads CASSMNRTGSNQPQHF. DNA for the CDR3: TGTGCCAGCAGCATGAATCGGACAGGAAGCAATCAGCCCCAGCATTTT.

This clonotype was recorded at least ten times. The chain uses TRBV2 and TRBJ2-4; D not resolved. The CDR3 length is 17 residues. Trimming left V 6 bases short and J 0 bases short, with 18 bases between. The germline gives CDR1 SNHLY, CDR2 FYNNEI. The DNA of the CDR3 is TGTGCCAGCAGGCCGGATCCACCGATGCTAGCCAAAAACATTCAGTACTTC. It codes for CASRPDPPMLAKNIQYF. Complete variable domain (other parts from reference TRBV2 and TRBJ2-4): EPEVTQTPSHQVTQMGQEVILRCVPISNHLYFYWYRQILGQKVEFLVSFYNNEISEKSEIFDDQFSVERPDGSNFTLKIRSTKLEDSAMYFCASRPDPPMLAKNIQYFGAGTRLSVL.

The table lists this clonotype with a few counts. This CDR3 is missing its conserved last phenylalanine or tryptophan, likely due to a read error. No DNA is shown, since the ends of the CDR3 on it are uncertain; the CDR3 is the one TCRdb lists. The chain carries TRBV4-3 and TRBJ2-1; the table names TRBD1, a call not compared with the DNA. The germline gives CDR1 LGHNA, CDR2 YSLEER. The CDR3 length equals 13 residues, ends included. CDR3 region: CASSQDIGGRMGL.

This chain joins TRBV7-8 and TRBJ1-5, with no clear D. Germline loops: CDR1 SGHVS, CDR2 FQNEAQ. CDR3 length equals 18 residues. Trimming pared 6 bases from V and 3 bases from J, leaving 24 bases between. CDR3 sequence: CASRPSESSLRDNQPQHF. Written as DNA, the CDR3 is TGTGCCAGCAGGCCCAGTGAATCCTCCCTGCGAGACAATCAGCCCCAGCATTTT.

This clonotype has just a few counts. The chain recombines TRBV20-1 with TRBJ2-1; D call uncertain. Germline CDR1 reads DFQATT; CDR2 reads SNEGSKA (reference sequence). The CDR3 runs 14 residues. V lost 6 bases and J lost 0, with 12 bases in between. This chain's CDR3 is CSASDASSYNEQFF. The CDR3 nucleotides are TGCAGTGCATCGGACGCAAGCTCCTACAATGAGCAGTTCTTC.

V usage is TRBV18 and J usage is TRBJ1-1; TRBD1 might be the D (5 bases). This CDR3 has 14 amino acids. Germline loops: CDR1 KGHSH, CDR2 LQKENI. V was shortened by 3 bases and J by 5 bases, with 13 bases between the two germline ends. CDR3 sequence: CASSPGPTGTEAFF. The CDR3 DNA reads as TGTGCCAGCTCACCGGGGCCTACTGGGACTGAAGCTTTCTTT.

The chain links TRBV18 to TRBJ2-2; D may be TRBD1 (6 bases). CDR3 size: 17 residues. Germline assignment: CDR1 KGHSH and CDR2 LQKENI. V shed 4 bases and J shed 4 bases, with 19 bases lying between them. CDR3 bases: TGTGCCAGCTCACTCTCCCAGGGGCGGCTCGGCACCGGGGAGCTGTTTTTT. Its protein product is CASSLSQGRLGTGELFF.

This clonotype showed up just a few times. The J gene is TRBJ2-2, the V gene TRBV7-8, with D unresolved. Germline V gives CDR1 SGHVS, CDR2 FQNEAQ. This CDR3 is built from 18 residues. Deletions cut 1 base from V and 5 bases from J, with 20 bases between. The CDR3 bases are TGTGCCAGCAGCTTAGTTGGCCCCGGGCCCCATGGGACCGGGGAGCTGTTTTTT. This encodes CASSLVGPGPHGTGELFF. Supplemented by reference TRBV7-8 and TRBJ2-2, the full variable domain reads GAGVSQSPRYKVAKRGQDVALRCDPISGHVSLFWYQQALGQGPEFLTYFQNEAQLDKSGLPSDRFFAERPEGSVSTLKIQRTQQEDSAVYLCASSLVGPGPHGTGELFFGEGSRLTVL.

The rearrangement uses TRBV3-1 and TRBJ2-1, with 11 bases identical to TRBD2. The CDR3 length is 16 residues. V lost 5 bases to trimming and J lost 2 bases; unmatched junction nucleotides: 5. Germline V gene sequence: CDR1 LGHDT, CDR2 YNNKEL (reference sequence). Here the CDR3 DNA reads TGTGCCAGCAGCGCTACTAGCGGGAGAACCTACAATGAGCAGTTCTTC. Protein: CASSATSGRTYNEQFF.

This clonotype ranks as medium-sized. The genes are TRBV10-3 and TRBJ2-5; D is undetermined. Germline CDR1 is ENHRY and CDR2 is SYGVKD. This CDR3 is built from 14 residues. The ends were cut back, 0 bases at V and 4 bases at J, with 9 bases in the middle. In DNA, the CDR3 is TGTGCCATCAGTGAGTCGAACTGGGGAGAGACCCAGTACTTC. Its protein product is CAISESNWGETQYF.

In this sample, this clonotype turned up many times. The CDR3 DNA is TGTGCCAGCTCACCCGGGACAGACGGTCGATCACCCCTCCACTTT. Translated, it gives CASSPGTDGRSPLHF. The genes are TRBV18 and TRBJ1-6, with 7 bases identical to TRBD1. This CDR3 is built from 15 residues. Germline assignment: CDR1 KGHSH and CDR2 LQKENI. J was trimmed by 10 bases and V by 3 bases; bases with no gene match: 9.

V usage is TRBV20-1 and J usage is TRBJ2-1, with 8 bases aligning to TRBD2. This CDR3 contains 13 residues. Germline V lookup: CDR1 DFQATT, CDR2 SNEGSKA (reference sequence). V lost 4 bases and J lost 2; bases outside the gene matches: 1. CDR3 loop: CSAMGLAYNEQFF. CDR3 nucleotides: TGCAGTGCTATGGGACTAGCCTACAATGAGCAGTTCTTC.

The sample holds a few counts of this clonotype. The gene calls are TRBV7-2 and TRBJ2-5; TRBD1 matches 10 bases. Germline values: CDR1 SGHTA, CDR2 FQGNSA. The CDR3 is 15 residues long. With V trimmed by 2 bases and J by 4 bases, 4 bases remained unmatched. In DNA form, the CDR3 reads TGTGCCAGCAGCTTAATGGGGACAGGGGTAGAGACCCAGTACTTC. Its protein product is CASSLMGTGVETQYF.

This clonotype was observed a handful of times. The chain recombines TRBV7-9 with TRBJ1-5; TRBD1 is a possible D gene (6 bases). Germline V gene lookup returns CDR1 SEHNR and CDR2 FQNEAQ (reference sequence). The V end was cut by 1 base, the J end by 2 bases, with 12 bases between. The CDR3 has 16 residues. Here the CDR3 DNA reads TGTGCCAGCAGCTTAGGGGGGGCAGGGGGCAATCAGCCCCAGCATTTT. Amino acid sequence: CASSLGGAGGNQPQHF.

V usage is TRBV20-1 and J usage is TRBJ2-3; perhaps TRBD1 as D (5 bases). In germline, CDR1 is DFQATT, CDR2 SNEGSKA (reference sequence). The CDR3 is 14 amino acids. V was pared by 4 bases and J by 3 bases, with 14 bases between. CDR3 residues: CSATQGRATDTQYF. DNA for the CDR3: TGCAGTGCTACCCAGGGCAGGGCTACAGATACGCAGTATTTT.

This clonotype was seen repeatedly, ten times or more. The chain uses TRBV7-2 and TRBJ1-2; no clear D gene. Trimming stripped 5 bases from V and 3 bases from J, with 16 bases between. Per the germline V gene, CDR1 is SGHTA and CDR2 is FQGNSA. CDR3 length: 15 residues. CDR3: CASSRANPAYYGYTF. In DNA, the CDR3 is TGTGCCAGCAGCCGTGCCAACCCGGCCTACTATGGCTACACCTTC.

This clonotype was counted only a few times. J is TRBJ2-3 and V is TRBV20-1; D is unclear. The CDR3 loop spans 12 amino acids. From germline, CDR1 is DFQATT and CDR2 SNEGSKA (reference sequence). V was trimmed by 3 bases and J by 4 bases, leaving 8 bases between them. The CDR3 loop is CSASTRADTQYF. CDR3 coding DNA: TGCAGTGCTAGCACTCGGGCAGATACGCAGTATTTT.